The present entry profiles one T cell receptor (beta chain) with its context. Its antigen is still unknown. The data are from a study of blood T cells in healthy people across ages. Study-level findings and limits: Estimates of diversity drawn from one million T cells were considered underestimates. Naive T cell percentage and TCR beta diversity correlated strongly. Long-lived donors carried more naive CD4+ cells and greater diversity than aged donors. The fall in TCR beta diversity per million T cells was roughly linear with age.

Through a sample-barcoded 5' primer and a J-beta primer mix, a second PCR was run for about 6 to 12 cycles. MiXCR, run by TCRdb on the 5' RACE reads, gives a single entry per CDR3 protein. This table holds more than 650,000 distinct CDR3 sequences, roughly 53% found once. Germline lookup yields CDR1 DFQATT and CDR2 SNEGSKA (reference sequence). V shed 0 bases, J shed 2 bases, and the junction held 7 bases outside the gene matches. The CDR3 runs 15 residues. The chain carries TRBV20-1 and TRBJ2-7; 7 bases map to TRBD1. Material for sequencing was blood. The TCR originated in an elderly man in good health. DNA of the CDR3: TGCAGTGCTAGAGATGGCCAGGGGGTTCCCTACGAGCAGTACTTC. The encoded protein is CSARDGQGVPYEQYF.